This T cell receptor beta chain was obtained from a study of blood T cell repertoires in COVID-19. The overall study: Samples of COVID-19 (acute and convalescent) were obtained from the United States, Italy and Spain. T cells, B-cell-depleted T cells, or PBMCs provided the cDNA or gDNA that served as material.

The CDR3 is 12 residues long. Germline V gene sequence: CDR1 GTSNPN, CDR2 SVGIG (reference sequence). V dropped 4 bases and J dropped 7 bases, with 11 bases sitting between them. Original handling: It was from reference gene primer amplification that nucleated cell counts were estimated. The table came from immunoSEQ multiplex PCR; TCRdb's copy has only in-frame clones and leaves some out. V and J calls and clone size come straight from that table; D and trimming were deduced from the DNA. This table holds about 80,000 clones, about 87% found once. The sequence was obtained from a woman aged 80 or over with acute or convalescent COVID-19. The V gene is TRBV30, the J gene TRBJ1-5, with a tentative D call TRBD1 (5 bases). Sequenced sample: peripheral blood. The CDR3 nucleotides read TGTGCCTGGAACGATGGGGGGCAGCCCCAGCATTTT. This encodes CAWNDGGQPQHF.